This T cell receptor (beta chain) was sequenced during a study of T cell responses to AZD1222 COVID-19 vaccine. The assay was immunoSEQ multiplex PCR, and TCRdb's table has in-frame clones only and misses some. The record lists some 150,000 clones, of which the ten most abundant hold around 2.4%. In the case of this clone: The antigen is unknown.

Germline V gene data show CDR1 as SGHRS and CDR2 as YFSETQ. The CDR3 length is 13 residues. The germline V and J ends were trimmed by 4 bases and 11 bases, with 18 bases remaining between them. General study points: Repertoire sampling happened only post peak T cell response. White British donors predominated, females outnumbered males, and clonal diversity was possibly underestimated. Epitopes outside B.1.351 and B.1.1.7 mutated regions reportedly drew nearly half of spike TCRs.

The J gene is TRBJ1-1, the V gene TRBV5-1; D might be TRBD1 (5 bases). The sample consisted of peripheral blood. The TCR comes from an adult in good health. The CDR3 DNA sequence: TGCGCCAGCAGCCCACAGGTACGGCAAGCGGCTTTCTTT. Its protein product is CASSPQVRQAAFF.